The clone carrying this T cell receptor (beta chain) was seen only once. Its cognate antigen is unknown. These data come from a study of shared clonotypes between healthy human individuals. Study-wide context: Each donor's CD8 memory used one plate, CD8 naive two, each CD4 subset three.

The investigators split CD4+ cells into a CD45RA+ naive subset and a CD45RA-negative memory subset. The CDR3 length is 16 residues. V lost 5 bases and J lost 0; bases outside the gene matches: 7. CDR1 SGHVS and CDR2 FQNEAQ come from the germline V gene. Whole-study results and caveats: Among the subsets, naive ones generally showed larger estimated richness than memory ones.

The table came from immunoSEQ multiplex PCR; TCRdb's copy has only in-frame clones and leaves some out. Of approximately 2.5 million clones listed, over 85% are singletons. The clonotype was recovered from a young man in good health. Some clones in this sample may be carry-over from other donors' samples. The chain couples TRBV7-8 to TRBJ2-1; 7 bases align to TRBD2. The sample comprised naive CD4+ T cells from PBMCs. The subset is: CD45RA+ positively selected. The CDR3 spells CASSTAGPSSYNEQFF. DNA for the CDR3: TGTGCCAGCAGCACAGCGGGACCGAGCTCCTACAATGAGCAGTTCTTC.